A single sample gave rise to the 3 T cell receptor beta chains below, sequenced in a study of Tregs in tolerant kidney transplant recipients. Libraries were prepared by immunoSEQ multiplex PCR; TCRdb keeps only in-frame clonotypes and omits some of them. The repertoire consists of about 77,000 clones, with more than 95% occurring once and the leading ten covering approximately 0.56%. The material sequenced was CD4+ T cells from blood, taken before the transplant. The source of these receptors is a human donor who received a combined kidney and bone marrow transplant.

This sequence joins TRBV5-1 and TRBJ1-1; D gene uncertain. Per germline, CDR1 SGHRS and CDR2 YFSETQ. V lost 4 bases and J 1 base, leaving 14 bases between the germline ends. CDR3 length: 15 amino acids. In DNA, the CDR3 is TGCGCCAGCAGCCGTCTAGGAGGAGCGAACACTGAAGCTTTCTTT. This translates into CASSRLGGANTEAFF.

This clone was observed a few times. The J gene is TRBJ1-1, the V gene TRBV27; no definite D call. CDR1 is MNHEY and CDR2 is SMNVEV in the germline V gene (reference sequence). V lost 6 bases and J lost 8, with 16 bases in between. The CDR3 extends over 13 amino acids. CDR3 in DNA: TGTGCCAGCAGCCGCAGGTTGGGTGGCGAAGCTTTCTTT. Translation gives CASSRRLGGEAFF.

J is TRBJ2-7 and V is TRBV11-2; TRBD2 matches at 9 bases. CDR3 length equals 13 residues. CDR1 and CDR2 from the germline V gene are SGHAT and FQNNGV. The ends lost 2 bases at V and 6 bases at J; junction bases unmatched: 2. For the CDR3, the DNA is TGTGCCAGCAGCTTAATAGCGGGAGTCGAGCAGTACTTC. Translating it yields CASSLIAGVEQYF.